One sample yielded the 2 T cell receptor beta chains listed below, sequenced in a study of shared clonotypes between healthy human individuals. Clones were sequenced by immunoSEQ multiplex PCR, and TCRdb holds only the in-frame ones, with some missing. Of about 600,000 clones listed, roughly 79% are singletons. Sequencing was performed on PBMCs. These receptors originate from a woman in her thirties or forties in good health. Some clones in this sample may be carry-over from other donors' samples.

The chain has TRBV4-1 and TRBJ2-1, with 7 bases that match TRBD1. This CDR3 has 16 amino acids. Germline V gene data show CDR1 as MGHRA and CDR2 as YSYEKL. The trim removed 3 bases at V and 0 bases at J, leaving 5 bases unmatched. CDR3 sequence reads: CASSQRTGSSYNEQFF. As DNA, the CDR3 is TGCGCCAGCAGCCAGCGGACAGGTAGCTCCTACAATGAGCAGTTCTTC.

The chain uses TRBV5-1 and TRBJ1-1, with D tentatively TRBD1 (6 bases). Germline CDR1 reads SGHRS; CDR2 reads YFSETQ. Trimming stripped 4 bases from V and 3 bases from J, with 16 bases between. There are 15 residues in the CDR3. The CDR3 loop reads CASSHYGGADTEAFF. The CDR3 bases are TGCGCCAGCAGCCATTATGGGGGCGCGGACACTGAAGCTTTCTTT.